Below are 25 T cell receptor beta chains sequenced from a single sample in a study of blood T cells in healthy people across ages. Next came a second PCR, run for roughly 6 to 11 cycles, which used a sample-barcoded 5' primer along with a J-beta primer mix. TCRdb redid the calling of the 5' RACE reads with MiXCR, one entry per CDR3 protein. In the table there are 730,000 or so distinct CDR3 sequences, around 38% of which are singletons. The sequenced sample consisted of blood. The origin of the receptors is an elderly man in good health.

This clonotype was observed a handful of times. The chain has TRBV20-1 and TRBJ2-7; a weak D match, TRBD2 (5 bases). The germline CDR1 and CDR2 sequences are DFQATT and SNEGSKA (reference sequence). This CDR3 region has 14 residues. V was shortened by 5 bases and J by 3 bases, with 17 bases between the two germline ends. The CDR3 protein is CSAGAGNAGYEQYF. The CDR3 DNA follows: TGCAGTGCTGGAGCCGGGAACGCCGGCTACGAGCAGTACTTC.

This clonotype was detected many times. The chain is built from TRBV7-3 and TRBJ2-1; the D gene is possibly TRBD1 (6 bases). Trimming cost V 3 bases and J 5 bases, with 8 bases left between them. The CDR3 contains 13 residues. Germline V gene lookup returns CDR1 SGHTA and CDR2 FQGTGA. DNA of the CDR3: TGTGCCAGCAGCTTGGGGGCTCACAATGAGCAGTTCTTC. Protein: CASSLGAHNEQFF.

For this clonotype: Compared with germline, one end of the junction differs, possibly owing to a read error. CDR3 protein: CANSDGGQLNQPQHF. The CDR3 DNA reads TGTGCCAACAGTGACGGGGGACAGCTTAATCAGCCCCAGCATTTT. The V gene is TRBV6-4, the J gene TRBJ1-5; 7 bases line up with TRBD1. The CDR3 covers 15 residues. Germline V gene data show CDR1 as MRHNA and CDR2 as SNTAGT.

At least ten counts were recorded for this clonotype. The germline gene is not matched at one end of the junction; a read error may be the cause. The chain combines TRBV11-3 with TRBJ2-3; TRBD2 might be the D (5 bases). CDR1 is SGHNT and CDR2 is YENEEA in the germline V gene. This CDR3 has 12 amino acids. CDR3 in DNA: TGTGCCAGCAGTTTAGGAGGAGATACGCAGTATTTT. Its protein product is CASSLGGDTQYF.

This clonotype has just a few counts. V usage is TRBV28 and J usage is TRBJ2-4, with D possibly matching TRBD2 (5 bases). This CDR3 contains 12 residues. Trimming took off 5 bases at V and 13 bases at J, with 15 bases between the two ends. CDR1 and CDR2 (germline): MDHEN, SYDVKM. Here the CDR3 DNA reads TGTGCCAGCAGTACTGACACCCGGAGGCAGTACTTC. Amino acids: CASSTDTRRQYF.

This sequence joins TRBV6-2 or TRBV6-3 and TRBJ2-3; D is unresolved. From germline, CDR1 is MNHEY and CDR2 SVGEGT. The CDR3 is 15 amino acids. Between the trimmed V and J ends, which lost 7 bases and 2 bases, there was a span of 16 bases. The CDR3 is CASTKPHGVTDTQYF. DNA of the CDR3: TGTGCCAGCACAAAACCCCACGGCGTCACAGATACGCAGTATTTT.

This chain joins TRBV6-6 and TRBJ2-5, with TRBD2 matching over 7 bases. The V gene's germline CDR1 is MNHNY and CDR2 SVGAGI (reference sequence). Trimming cost V 9 bases and J 5 bases; bases outside gene matches: 21. The CDR3 extends over 17 amino acids. Written as DNA, the CDR3 is TGTGCCAGTACGTCCGGCCTGGGACCTGCGGGAGCTGAGACCCAGTACTTC. Protein product: CASTSGLGPAGAETQYF.

This clonotype was seen at least ten times. The chain carries TRBV15 and TRBJ2-1; 7 bases agree with TRBD1. Germline CDR1 and CDR2: LNHNV and YYDKDF (reference sequence). The CDR3 spans 16 residues. With 5 bases clipped from V and 7 bases from J, the junction kept 14 bases outside the gene matches. CDR3 sequence: CATSGRVGTVSNEQFF. In DNA form, the CDR3 reads TGTGCCACCAGCGGGAGAGTGGGGACAGTAAGTAATGAGCAGTTCTTC.

About this clonotype itself: Only one base separates this from a far larger clonotype, so it likely reflects a read error. CDR3 protein: CSAAVSYEQYF. The DNA for the CDR3 is TGCAGCGCTGCTGTTTCCTACGAGCAGTACTTC. The V call is TRBV29-1, the J call TRBJ2-7; unclear D gene. This CDR3 is built from 11 residues. Trimming shortened V by 7 bases and J by 1 base, and 8 bases separated the two germline ends. Germline CDR1 SQVTM, CDR2 ANQGSEA.

Points on this clonotype: One end of the junction varies from germline; a read error may be responsible. V gene TRBV12-5 combines with J gene TRBJ2-6; D not certain. CDR3 length equals 13 residues. From germline, CDR1 is LGHNT and CDR2 FRNRAP. This CDR3 reads CATLGSGVNVLTF. As DNA, the CDR3 is TGTGCTACCTTGGGCTCTGGGGTCAACGTCCTGACTTTC.

The CDR3, as DNA: TGCGCCAGCAGCCAAGATTTAGGGGTCGGTGAAGCTTTCTTT. Residues: CASSQDLGVGEAFF. The rearrangement links TRBV4-3 to TRBJ1-1; tentatively, D is TRBD1 (5 bases). V lost 0 bases and J 7 bases, leaving 12 bases between the germline ends. The germline V gene encodes CDR1 LGHNA and CDR2 YSLEER. The CDR3 covers 14 residues.

For the CDR3, the DNA is TGTGCCAGCAGCGGGGGCAGATCAGATACGCAGTATTTT. This sequence encodes CASSGGRSDTQYF. The J gene is TRBJ2-3, the V gene TRBV11-3, with D perhaps TRBD1 (6 bases). Trimming left V 5 bases short and J 4 bases short, with 10 bases between. Germline CDR1 is SGHNT and CDR2 is YENEEA. The length of the CDR3 is 13 residues.

This chain connects TRBV7-3 to TRBJ2-5; D is undetermined. V was trimmed by 5 bases and J by 4 bases, leaving 17 bases between them. The length of the CDR3 is 15 residues. Germline assignment: CDR1 SGHTA and CDR2 FQGTGA. Here the CDR3 reads CASSPAVARRETQYF. For the CDR3, the DNA is TGTGCCAGCAGCCCCGCCGTGGCCCGGCGAGAGACCCAGTACTTC.

This chain links TRBV6-4 with TRBJ1-1; 8 nucleotides agree with TRBD1. CDR1 MRHNA and CDR2 SNTAGT come from the germline V gene. This CDR3 is built from 14 residues. The junction had 4 bases not matched to a gene; V was cut back by 6 bases and J by 1 base. The DNA of the CDR3 is TGTGCCAGCAGGACAGGGGTAGAGAACACTGAAGCTTTCTTT. Its translation is CASRTGVENTEAFF.

The chain has TRBV19 and TRBJ1-5; no clear D gene. The CDR3 is 13 amino acids. CDR1 is LNHDA and CDR2 is SQIVND in the germline V gene (reference sequence). V was pared by 0 bases and J by 2 bases, with 2 bases between. In DNA, the CDR3 is TGTGCCAGTAGTATAGAAGGCAATCAGCCCCAGCATTTT. It translates to CASSIEGNQPQHF.

This clonotype was seen ten or more times. The chain employs TRBV29-1 and TRBJ2-3; D possibly corresponds to TRBD1 (6 bases). The germline V gene has CDR1 SQVTM and CDR2 ANQGSEA. The V end was cut by 2 bases, the J end by 9 bases, with 21 bases between. The CDR3 loop spans 15 amino acids. The DNA for the CDR3 is TGCAGCGTTGAACATGGAGCGGACCTAAGGGGGACGCAGTATTTT. The encoded protein is CSVEHGADLRGTQYF.

The sample holds a few counts of this clonotype. V and J are TRBV4-3 and TRBJ1-5; TRBD1 agrees at 7 bases. Germline V gene lookup returns CDR1 LGHNA and CDR2 YSLEER. CDR3 length: 15 residues. With 4 bases clipped from V and 2 bases from J, the junction kept 5 bases outside the gene matches. CDR3 region: CASSRDSYGNQPQHF. CDR3 in DNA: TGCGCCAGCAGCCGGGACAGCTATGGCAATCAGCCCCAGCATTTT.

The V and J genes are TRBV28 and TRBJ2-7; 10 bases map to TRBD2. Germline trimming cut 8 bases from V and 7 bases from J; bases unmatched to any gene: 17. Germline assignment: CDR1 MDHEN and CDR2 SYDVKM. CDR3 length: 16 amino acids. CDR3 nucleotide sequence: TGTGCCAGCGCAGTTTACTCTAGCGGGGGAGGGTCAGAGCAGTACTTC. This codes for CASAVYSSGGGSEQYF.

As to this clonotype: This may arise from a read error, as a much more abundant clone is one base away. The gene calls are TRBV7-2 and TRBJ2-7; a weak D match, TRBD2 (7 bases). CDR1 is SGHTA, CDR2 FQGNSA, per germline. The CDR3 spans 14 residues. V was pared by 5 bases and J by 12 bases, with 23 bases between. The CDR3 region is CASSPGQGGETRYF. The CDR3 DNA is TGTGCCAGCAGCCCTGGACAAGGGGGGGAGACCCGGTACTTC.

This clonotype showed up just a few times. The V call is TRBV4-2, the J call TRBJ1-6, with 9 bases identical to TRBD1. In germline, CDR1 is LGHNA, CDR2 YNFKEQ. J lost 7 bases, V lost 2 bases, and 12 bases had no gene match. This CDR3 has 18 residues. This CDR3 is CASSQNMDRGKMNSPLHF. In DNA, the CDR3 is TGTGCCAGCAGCCAAAACATGGACAGGGGAAAGATGAATTCACCCCTCCACTTT.

As concerns this clonotype: In this CDR3 the conserved last residue, phenylalanine or tryptophan, is missing, so a read error is likely. The DNA is omitted, as the CDR3 cannot be located on it reliably, and the CDR3 follows TCRdb's listing. The chain carries TRBV7-6 and TRBJ2-1; the table's TRBD2 call for D was not verified on the DNA. Looked up from germline, CDR1 is SGHVS and CDR2 is FNYEAQ. The CDR3 is 17 residues long, ends included. Here the CDR3 reads CASSLGRTSGSYNEQFI.

This clonotype was seen more than once but under ten times. The V call is TRBV29-1, the J call TRBJ1-2, with 7 nucleotides matching TRBD1. This CDR3 contains 14 residues. Unmatched junction bases numbered 11, after V lost 5 bases and J lost 5 bases. Germline V lookup: CDR1 SQVTM, CDR2 ANQGSEA. CDR3: CSVLSNRGEYGYTF. CDR3 sequence (DNA): TGCAGCGTTTTATCGAACAGGGGAGAGTATGGCTACACCTTC.

The chain is built from TRBV5-1 and TRBJ2-3; 7 bases agree with TRBD2. V was clipped by 4 bases and J by 3 bases; unmatched bases: 8. CDR1 is SGHRS and CDR2 is YFSETQ in the germline V gene. The CDR3 has 15 residues. CDR3 DNA sequence: TGCGCCAGCAGCCCCCGGGGGAGGGAGACAGATACGCAGTATTTT. As protein: CASSPRGRETDTQYF.

The genes are TRBV24-1 and TRBJ2-7; D is perhaps TRBD1 or TRBD2 (6 bases each). The germline V gene has CDR1 KGHDR and CDR2 SFDVKD. This CDR3 is 14 amino acids long. The V end was cut by 3 bases, the J end by 3 bases, with 11 bases between. The CDR3 DNA sequence: TGTGCCACCAGTGATGGAGGGACACACTACGAGCAGTACTTC. Amino acid sequence: CATSDGGTHYEQYF.

The gene calls are TRBV12-3 or TRBV12-4 and TRBJ2-7; D gene unclear. Trimming took 5 bases from V and 5 from J, leaving 13 bases between them. This CDR3 spans 13 amino acids. For the CDR3, the DNA is TGTGCCAGCAGTGTTGCTAAAGGACACGAGCAGTACTTC. Protein sequence: CASSVAKGHEQYF.